The 17 T cell receptor beta chains reported below all come from one sample, sequenced in a study of blood T cell repertoires in COVID-19. Repertoires were generated with immunoSEQ multiplex PCR, while TCRdb's copy carries only in-frame clones and drops some. The sample lists around 80,000 clones, approximately 80% occurring once. Sequenced input: peripheral blood. These receptors were collected from a human donor in a cohort sampled during active COVID-19.

This clone occurred once. The chain uses TRBV28 and TRBJ2-3; possible D gene TRBD2, 6 bases. The CDR3 totals 16 residues. Germline V gene data show CDR1 as MDHEN and CDR2 as SYDVKM. V lost 4 bases, J lost 1 base, and 15 bases lay in between. The CDR3 protein is CASSSPLGGGTDTQYF. The CDR3 DNA reads TGTGCCAGCAGTTCGCCTTTGGGCGGGGGCACAGATACGCAGTATTTT.

The V and J genes are TRBV11-3 and TRBJ1-6; D not resolved. The CDR3 length is 15 residues. V gave up 1 base and J gave up 8 bases, with 12 bases separating them. Germline-derived CDR1 and CDR2 are SGHNT and YENEEA. Here the CDR3 DNA reads TGTGCCAGCAGCTTAGCCAGCCTTCGGGATTCACCCCTCCACTTT. Protein: CASSLASLRDSPLHF.

The chain employs TRBV6-5 and TRBJ1-5, with a tentative D call TRBD1 (5 bases). V was pared by 0 bases and J by 6 bases, with 12 bases between. Germline loops: CDR1 MNHEY, CDR2 SVGAGI. The CDR3 has 15 residues. DNA for the CDR3: TGTGCCAGCAGTTACTCGCCAGGGCTAGGTCAGCCCCAGCATTTT. Encoded protein: CASSYSPGLGQPQHF.

This chain joins TRBV28 and TRBJ1-1; possible D gene TRBD1, 6 bases. The CDR3 is 18 residues long. Trimming stripped 7 bases from V and 5 bases from J, with 29 bases between. Germline loops: CDR1 MDHEN, CDR2 SYDVKM. CDR3 protein: CASTTTKLGTPWTTEAFF. As DNA, the CDR3 is TGTGCCAGCACAACAACTAAACTCGGGACACCATGGACAACTGAAGCTTTCTTT.

The rearrangement links TRBV19 to TRBJ2-5; TRBD2 matches at 8 bases. Germline V lookup: CDR1 LNHDA, CDR2 SQIVND (reference sequence). The CDR3 extends over 14 amino acids. Unmatched junction bases numbered 8, after V lost 5 bases and J lost 6 bases. CDR3: CASSASGSTQTQYF. CDR3 coding DNA: TGTGCCAGTAGTGCAAGCGGGAGCACGCAGACCCAGTACTTC.

This chain links TRBV28 with TRBJ2-7; tentatively, D is TRBD2 (5 bases). The CDR3 runs 17 residues. Germline assignment: CDR1 MDHEN and CDR2 SYDVKM. Deletions cut 5 bases from V and 4 bases from J, with 24 bases between. In DNA, the CDR3 is TGTGCCAGCAGTACCGTCTCCCCAGGAGGACCTCGTTACGAGCAGTACTTC. As protein: CASSTVSPGGPRYEQYF. The whole variable domain, filled in from reference TRBV28 and TRBJ2-7, reads DVKVTQSSRYLVKRTGEKVFLECVQDMDHENMFWYRQDPGLGLRLIYFSYDVKMKEKGDIPEGYSVSREKKERFSLILESASTNQTSMYLCASSTVSPGGPRYEQYFGPGTRLTVT.

The rearrangement uses TRBV5-6 and TRBJ2-7; D perhaps matches TRBD2 (5 bases). This CDR3 is 15 amino acids long. Germline CDR1 SGHDT, CDR2 YYEEEE. V was clipped by 0 bases and J by 5 bases, with 15 bases between them. CDR3: CASSLAVGVSNEQYF. CDR3 DNA: TGTGCCAGCAGCTTGGCGGTCGGGGTATCCAACGAGCAGTACTTC.

In DNA form, the CDR3 reads TGTGCCAGCAGCCACCCCCGGGTGGAGTTTAACTATGGCTACACCTTC. Its translation is CASSHPRVEFNYGYTF. The chain employs TRBV14 and TRBJ1-2; D is ambiguous. Germline lookup yields CDR1 SGHDN and CDR2 FVKESK. Trimming cost V 3 bases and J 1 base, with 15 bases left between them. The CDR3 consists of 16 residues.

J is TRBJ2-3 and V is TRBV2, with 7 bases aligning to TRBD2. Germline assignment: CDR1 SNHLY and CDR2 FYNNEI. The length of the CDR3 is 12 residues. After removal of 8 bases from V and 4 bases from J, the junction contained 3 bases not matched to a gene. CDR3 DNA: TGTGCCAGCCGACTAGCTGCAGATACGCAGTATTTT. It encodes CASRLAADTQYF.

CDR3 bases: TGTGCCAGCAGCCAAGGGACTAGTAATGCCCAGTACTTC. This translates into CASSQGTSNAQYF. V is TRBV3-1 (or the pseudogene TRBV3-2) and J is TRBJ2-5, with 7 bases lining up with TRBD2. Germline V gene lookup returns CDR1 LGHDT and CDR2 YNNKEL (reference sequence). The V segment lost 1 base and the J segment 9 bases; nucleotides outside the gene matches: 5. The CDR3 sequence is 13 residues long.

The gene calls are TRBV18 and TRBJ1-4, with a weak D call TRBD1 (5 bases). The CDR3 runs to 16 residues. CDR1 and CDR2 from the germline V gene are KGHSH and LQKENI. V shed 0 bases and J shed 8 bases, with 16 bases lying between them. DNA for the CDR3: TGTGCCAGCTCACCACCGCTCCAGGGTGTCGGAGAAAAACTGTTTTTT. Residues: CASSPPLQGVGEKLFF.

The chain couples TRBV27 to TRBJ2-3; 11 nucleotides agree with TRBD1. Germline CDR1 and CDR2: MNHEY and SMNVEV (reference sequence). V was pared by 6 bases and J by 3 bases, with 2 bases of the junction left unmatched. This CDR3 is 14 amino acids long. In nucleotides, the CDR3 is TGTGCCAGCAGGGGGACAGGGGGGACAGATACGCAGTATTTT. It encodes CASRGTGGTDTQYF.

The rearrangement uses TRBV3-1 (or the pseudogene TRBV3-2) and TRBJ2-7, with D perhaps TRBD2 (6 bases). This CDR3 contains 15 residues. Germline CDR1 LGHDT, CDR2 YNNKEL (reference sequence). V lost 6 bases to trimming and J lost 7 bases, with 22 bases between them. The CDR3 spells CASRNGGDLAGEQYF. CDR3 DNA: TGTGCCAGCAGGAACGGAGGTGACTTGGCGGGGGAGCAGTACTTC.

The rearrangement joins TRBV11-2 to TRBJ2-3, with D tentatively TRBD1 (6 bases). V lost 7 bases and J 4 bases, leaving 9 bases between the germline ends. The CDR3 loop spans 12 amino acids. Germline V CDR1 and CDR2: SGHAT, FQNNGV. The chain's CDR3 is CASIPGADTQYF. For the CDR3, the DNA is TGTGCCAGCATTCCAGGGGCAGATACGCAGTATTTT.

This sequence joins TRBV14 and TRBJ1-2; 12 positions match TRBD1. This CDR3 has 16 residues. The germline V gene has CDR1 SGHDN and CDR2 FVKESK. The V and J ends lost 1 base and 4 bases, in that order; junction bases with no gene match: 4. The CDR3 protein is CASSQVGTGGSYGYTF. DNA for the CDR3: TGTGCCAGCAGCCAAGTCGGGACAGGGGGCTCCTATGGCTACACCTTC.

The rearrangement links TRBV28 to TRBJ2-5, with 8 bases matching TRBD1. This CDR3 contains 15 residues. Germline CDR1 reads MDHEN; CDR2 reads SYDVKM. The V and J ends lost 5 bases and 2 bases, in that order; junction bases with no gene match: 7. CDR3 sequence (DNA): TGTGCCAGCAGTCCGTCGGGACAGGATCAAGAGACCCAGTACTTC. Amino acids: CASSPSGQDQETQYF.

Only one count was recorded for this clone. The rearrangement joins TRBV6-5 to TRBJ2-5; D gene unclear. CDR1 MNHEY and CDR2 SVGAGI come from the germline V gene. The germline V and J ends were trimmed by 6 bases and 3 bases, with 5 bases remaining between them. The CDR3 runs to 11 residues. The CDR3 here is CASSHEETQYF. CDR3 bases: TGTGCCAGCAGCCATGAAGAGACCCAGTACTTC.